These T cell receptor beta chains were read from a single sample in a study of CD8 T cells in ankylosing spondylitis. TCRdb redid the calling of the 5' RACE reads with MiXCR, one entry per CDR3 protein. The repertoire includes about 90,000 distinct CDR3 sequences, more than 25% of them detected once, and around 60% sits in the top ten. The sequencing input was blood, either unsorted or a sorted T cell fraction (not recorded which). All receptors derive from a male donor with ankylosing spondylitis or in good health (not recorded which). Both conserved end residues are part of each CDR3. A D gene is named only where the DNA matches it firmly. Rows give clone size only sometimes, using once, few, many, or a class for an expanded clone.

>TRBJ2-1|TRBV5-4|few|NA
TGTGCCAGCAGCTGGGACCTTTACAATGAGCAGTTCTTC
CASSWDLYNEQFF
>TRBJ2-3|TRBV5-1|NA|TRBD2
TGCGCCAGCAGCTGGGTCCTTAGCGGGATAACAGATACGCAGTATTTT
CASSWVLSGITDTQYF
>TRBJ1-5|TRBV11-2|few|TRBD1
TGTGCCAGCAGCTTAGATGGGAGGAGCAGGGGGTCCCAGCCCCAGCATTTT
CASSLDGRSRGSQPQHF
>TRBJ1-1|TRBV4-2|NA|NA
TGTGCCAGCAGCCCAGACACGGCCAAGCGCACTGAAGCTTTCTTT
CASSPDTAKRTEAFF
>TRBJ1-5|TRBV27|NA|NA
TGTGCCAGCAGTTTATGGAGGGATCAGCCCCAGCATTTT
CASSLWRDQPQHF
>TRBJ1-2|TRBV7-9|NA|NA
TGTGCCAGCAGCAAACCCCGGGACACCCGCTATGGCTACACCTTC
CASSKPRDTRYGYTF
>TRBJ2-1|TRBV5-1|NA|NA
TGCGCCAGCGCACTGGCGAGCTCCTACAATGAGCAGTTCTTC
CASALASSYNEQFF
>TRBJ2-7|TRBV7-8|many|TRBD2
TGTGCCAGCAGCTTAGATCTCAGCGGGAGTCGCGAGCAGTACTTC
CASSLDLSGSREQYF
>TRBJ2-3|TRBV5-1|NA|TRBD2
TGCGCCAGCAGCTTAGCCCTAGCGGGCCCAGATACGCAGTATTTT
CASSLALAGPDTQYF
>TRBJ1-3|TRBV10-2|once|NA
TGCGCCACCCAATGGGACTCTGGAAACACCATATATTTT
CATQWDSGNTIYF
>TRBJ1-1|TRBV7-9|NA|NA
TGTGCCAGCAGCTTACGAGGCCCTGAAGCTTTCTTT
CASSLRGPEAFF
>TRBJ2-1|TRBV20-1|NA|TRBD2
TGCAGTGCACGGACTAGTATGAGCAATGAGCAGTTCTTC
CSARTSMSNEQFF
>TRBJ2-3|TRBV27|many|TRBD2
TGTGCCAGCAGGGTCTTTAGCGGCGGGAGGGGGGATACGCAGTATTTT
CASRVFSGGRGDTQYF
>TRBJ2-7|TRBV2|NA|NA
TGTGCCAGCAGTGGCCACAGGGTGTCGTCCTACGAGCAGTACTTC
CASSGHRVSSYEQYF
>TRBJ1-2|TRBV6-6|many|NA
TGTGCCGCTTGGTCCGGGCTCTATGGCTACACCTTC
CAAWSGLYGYTF
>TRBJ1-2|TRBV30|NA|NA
TGTGCCTTAACCCCCGGGTATGGCTACACCTTC
CALTPGYGYTF
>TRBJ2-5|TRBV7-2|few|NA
TGTGCCAGCAGCCAATTTAGGAAAGAGACCCAGTACTTC
CASSQFRKETQYF
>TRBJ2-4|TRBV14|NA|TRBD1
TGTGCCAGCAGCCACGGACAGGGCCTAGCCAAAAACATTCAGTACTTC
CASSHGQGLAKNIQYF
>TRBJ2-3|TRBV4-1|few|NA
TGCGCCAGCAGCCAAGATCCCAGGGATCCGGTCCGGAGAGATACGCAGTATTTT
CASSQDPRDPVRRDTQYF
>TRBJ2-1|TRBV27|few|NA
TGTGCCAGCAGTTTCGCTGGAGGTGAGCAGTTCTTC
CASSFAGGEQFF
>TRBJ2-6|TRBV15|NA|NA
TGTGCCACCAGCCTTACCCTGGGAACTGGGGCCAACGTCCTGACTTTC
CATSLTLGTGANVLTF
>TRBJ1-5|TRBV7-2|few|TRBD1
TGTGCCAGCAGACAGCAGGGGGTTAGCAATCAGCCCCAGCATTTT
CASRQQGVSNQPQHF
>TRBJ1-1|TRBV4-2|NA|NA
TGTGCCAGCAGCCAAGATCTGAACACTGAAGCTTTCTTT
CASSQDLNTEAFF
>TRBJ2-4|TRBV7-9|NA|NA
TGTGCCAGCAGCTTAAGGACAGAAAACATTCAGTACTTC
CASSLRTENIQYF
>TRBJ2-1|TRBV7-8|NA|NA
TGTGCCAGCAGCTTCGTACGGGGCTCCTACAATGAGCAGTTCTTC
CASSFVRGSYNEQFF
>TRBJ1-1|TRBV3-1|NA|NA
TGTGCCAGCAGCCAAGATTCCGAGACTGAAGCTTTCTTT
CASSQDSETEAFF
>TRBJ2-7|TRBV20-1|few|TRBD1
TGCAGTGCTTCCCGGACAGGGGCGCGTGAGCAGTACTTC
CSASRTGAREQYF
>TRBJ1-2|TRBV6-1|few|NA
TGTGCCAGCAGCCAGACAATTCTCTATGGCTACACCTTC
CASSQTILYGYTF
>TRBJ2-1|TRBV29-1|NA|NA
TGCAGCGTTGTGGGGAGCTCCTACAATGAGCAGTTCTTC
CSVVGSSYNEQFF
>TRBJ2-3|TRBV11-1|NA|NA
TGTGCCAGCAGCTTAAGGGTTTCGGGACAATTAGGGACAGATACGCAGTATTTT
CASSLRVSGQLGTDTQYF
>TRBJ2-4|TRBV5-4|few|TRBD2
TGTGCCAGCAGCTTGGGGGGAGTGATCCGAAGTTGGGGGGGAAACATTCAGTACTTC
CASSLGGVIRSWGGNIQYF
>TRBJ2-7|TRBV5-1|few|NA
TGCGCCAGCAGCTTGGCCAAGGCCCCCTACGAGCAGTACTTC
CASSLAKAPYEQYF
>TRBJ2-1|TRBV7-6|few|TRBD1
TGTGCCAGCAGCTCGTTCAGGGGGCTAGGGAATGAGCAGTTCTTC
CASSSFRGLGNEQFF
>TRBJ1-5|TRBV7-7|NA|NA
TGTGCCAGCAGCCCGGTGTTGGGTCAGCCCCAGCATTTT
CASSPVLGQPQHF
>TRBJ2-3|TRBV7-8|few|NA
TGTGCCAGCAGCGCCGACAGGGATACGCAGTATTTT
CASSADRDTQYF
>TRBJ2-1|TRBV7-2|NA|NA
TGTGCCAGCAGCTCAGCACCGGGGGTATATGAGCAGTTCTTC
CASSSAPGVYEQFF
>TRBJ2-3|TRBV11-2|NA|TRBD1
TGTGCCAGCAGCCGGACAGGGTTATACACAGATACGCAGTATTTT
CASSRTGLYTDTQYF
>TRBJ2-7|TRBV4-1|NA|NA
TGCGCCAGCAGCCAGTCGTGGGGCTCCTACGAGCAGTACTTC
CASSQSWGSYEQYF
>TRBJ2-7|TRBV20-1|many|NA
TGCAGTGCTAGAGATCCTGACTCGCCAGGCCTTTCCTACGAGCAGTACTTC
CSARDPDSPGLSYEQYF
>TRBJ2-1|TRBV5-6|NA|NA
TGTGCCAGCAGCCCACTACTTAGATCGGGCAATGAGCAGTTCTTC
CASSPLLRSGNEQFF
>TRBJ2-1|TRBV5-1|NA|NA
TGCGCCAGTCGATGGGAGGCCTCTGGAAATGAGCAGTTCTTC
CASRWEASGNEQFF
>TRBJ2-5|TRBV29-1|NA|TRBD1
TGCAGCGTCGATACGACAGGGCGAGAGACCCAGTACTTC
CSVDTTGRETQYF
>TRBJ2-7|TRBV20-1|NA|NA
TGCAGTGCTAGGGCCACCAATCAGTGGGGCGAGCAGTACTTC
CSARATNQWGEQYF
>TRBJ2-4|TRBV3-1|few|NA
TGTGCCAGCAGCCAAGTGAAAGGCAGGCCGTACTCTAACATTCAGTACTTC
CASSQVKGRPYSNIQYF
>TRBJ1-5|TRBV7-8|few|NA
TGTGCCAGCAGCTTAGAGGGGGTTGATCAGCCCCAGCATTTT
CASSLEGVDQPQHF
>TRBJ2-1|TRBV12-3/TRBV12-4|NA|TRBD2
TGTGCCAGCAGTTCCCTTACTAGCGGGAGGGACCATGAGCAGTTCTTC
CASSSLTSGRDHEQFF
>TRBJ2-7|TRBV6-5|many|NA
TGTGCCAGCAGTTACGATCGCTCCTACGAGCAGTACTTC
CASSYDRSYEQYF
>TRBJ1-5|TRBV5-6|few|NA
TGTGCCAGCAGCTTGGCGTCGACCGAGGATAGCAATCAGCCCCAGCATTTT
CASSLASTEDSNQPQHF
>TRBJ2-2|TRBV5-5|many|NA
TGTGCCAGCAGCCAATCGGGACCTCTCCTCGAGGAGCTGTTTTTT
CASSQSGPLLEELFF
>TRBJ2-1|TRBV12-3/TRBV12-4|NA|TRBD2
TGTGCCAGCAGTTTAGGACTAGCGCGAAACAATGAGCAGTTCTTC
CASSLGLARNNEQFF
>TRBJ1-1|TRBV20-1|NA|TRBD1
TGCAGTGCCCCACAGGGGGCGCGCACTGAAGCTTTCTTT
CSAPQGARTEAFF
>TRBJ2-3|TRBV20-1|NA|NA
TGCAGTGCTAGAGAAGGACCAGGGACGAGAGATACGCAGTATTTT
CSAREGPGTRDTQYF
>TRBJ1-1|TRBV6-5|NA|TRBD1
TGTGCCAGCAGTTACCGGCAAGGACAGGGGAGCACTGAAGCTTTCTTT
CASSYRQGQGSTEAFF
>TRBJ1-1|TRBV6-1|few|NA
TGTGCCAGCAGTCCCTATGTATCAAACACTGAAGCTTTCTTT
CASSPYVSNTEAFF
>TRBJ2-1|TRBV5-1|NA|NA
TGCGCCAGCAGCTTGCAGGGTGGCTACAATGAGCAGTTCTTC
CASSLQGGYNEQFF
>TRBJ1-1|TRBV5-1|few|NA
TGCGCCAGCAGCTTGGCGCGAACCAAAGGCACTGAAGCTTTCTTT
CASSLARTKGTEAFF
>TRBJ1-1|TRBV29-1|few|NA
TGCAGCGAGTCGCGTGGGGACACTGAAGCTTTCTTT
CSESRGDTEAFF
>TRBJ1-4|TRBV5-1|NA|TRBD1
TGCGCCAGCAGCGTAACCGGGACAGGGGTAGAAAAACTGTTTTTT
CASSVTGTGVEKLFF
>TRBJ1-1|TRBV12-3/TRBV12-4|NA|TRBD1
TGTGCCAGCAGGGGGACAGGGTTGAACACTGAAGCTTTCTTT
CASRGTGLNTEAFF
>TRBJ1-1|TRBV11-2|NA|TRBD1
TGTGCCAGCAGCCAGGGACAGGGGGCTGAAGCTTTCTTT
CASSQGQGAEAFF